This section outlines one T cell receptor beta chain sequence together with its context. Its cognate antigen is unknown. This record belongs to a study of beta chain features in type 1 diabetes. By way of CD45RO/CCR7/CD25/CD127/CD95/CD27, the CD4+ regulatory, stem cell-like memory, central memory and naive cells were sorted. Sorted populations all exceeded 95% purity. Isolated RNA was reverse transcribed in full, so expressed TCRB transcripts were sequenced. Assay used: immunoSEQ multiplex PCR; TCRdb lists only in-frame clones, some missing. The sample consists of 120,000 to 150,000 clones, 9% to 10% of them appearing once. The CDR3 spans 13 residues. Germline values: CDR1 LNHDA, CDR2 SQIVND (reference sequence). With 7 bases removed from V and 0 bases from J, the gap between germline ends came to 9 bases. General study points: Whatever favoring of shorter templates PCR might show would apply equally to patients and controls.

The chain recombines TRBV19 with TRBJ1-1; the D gene is possibly TRBD1 (5 bases). Material: central memory CD4+ T cells from blood. The receptor was isolated from a woman aged 40 to 49 in good health. The CDR3 here is CASMMTVNTEAFF. CDR3 coding DNA: TGTGCCAGTATGATGACAGTGAACACTGAAGCTTTCTTT.